Listed below are T cell receptor beta chains from one sample, sequenced in a study of blood T cell repertoires in COVID-19. Clones were read by immunoSEQ multiplex PCR, and TCRdb kept only the in-frame ones, dropping some. The repertoire holds around 130,000 clones, with about 87% as singletons. The sample was peripheral blood. All receptors derive from a woman aged 50 to 60 with acute or convalescent COVID-19. Both conserved end residues are part of each CDR3. Each record gives: V gene, clone size, J gene, D gene, CDR3 DNA, CDR3 protein. D genes are given only for firm matches. Size tells how often a clone was seen (once, few, many) or the class of an expanded clone, and some rows leave it out.

v_gene: TRBV6-2/TRBV6-3; abundance: NA; j_gene: TRBJ1-2; d_gene: NA; CDR3nt: TGTGCCAGCAGTTACGAAGAGGTGAACGTTAACTATGGCTACACCTTC; CDR3aa: CASSYEEVNVNYGYTF
v_gene: TRBV15; abundance: NA; j_gene: TRBJ2-1; d_gene: NA; CDR3nt: TGTGCCACCAGCAGGGCAGGGTTAGGGCAGTTCTTC; CDR3aa: CATSRAGLGQFF
v_gene: TRBV5-6; abundance: NA; j_gene: TRBJ2-7; d_gene: TRBD2; CDR3nt: TGTGCCAGCAGCTTGCTAGCGGTCTACGAGCAGTACTTC; CDR3aa: CASSLLAVYEQYF
v_gene: TRBV19; abundance: NA; j_gene: TRBJ1-1; d_gene: NA; CDR3nt: TGTGCCAGTAGTATAGGGGCCCGACAGACGCATGGGAACACTGAAGCTTTCTTT; CDR3aa: CASSIGARQTHGNTEAFF
v_gene: TRBV9; abundance: NA; j_gene: TRBJ1-4; d_gene: NA; CDR3nt: TGTGCCAGCAGCTCAGCGGGGGACTTGAGTGAAAAACTGTTTTTT; CDR3aa: CASSSAGDLSEKLFF
v_gene: TRBV19; abundance: once; j_gene: TRBJ1-2; d_gene: NA; CDR3nt: TGTGCCAGTAGTCCCCCCTCCGGGAGCACTCGGGGCTACACCTTC; CDR3aa: CASSPPSGSTRGYTF
v_gene: TRBV21-1; abundance: once; j_gene: TRBJ2-1; d_gene: NA; CDR3nt: TGTGCCAGCAGCCCCCAGGCCACTAGCGGGAGTAGGGGCTACAATGAGCAGTTCTTC; CDR3aa: CASSPQATSGSRGYNEQFF
v_gene: TRBV2; abundance: NA; j_gene: TRBJ1-1; d_gene: NA; CDR3nt: TGTGCCAGCAGTAACGGGGAACTACTACCTGAAGCTTTCTTT; CDR3aa: CASSNGELLPEAFF
v_gene: TRBV5-1; abundance: NA; j_gene: TRBJ2-7; d_gene: TRBD1; CDR3nt: TGCGCCAGCAGCTCGTCGACAGGGAGCTCCTACGAGCAGTACTTC; CDR3aa: CASSSSTGSSYEQYF
v_gene: TRBV30; abundance: NA; j_gene: TRBJ1-5; d_gene: TRBD1; CDR3nt: TGTGCCTGGAGCAACAGGGGGCGCGGCAATCAGCCCCAGCATTTT; CDR3aa: CAWSNRGRGNQPQHF
v_gene: TRBV9; abundance: NA; j_gene: TRBJ1-3; d_gene: NA; CDR3nt: TGTGCCAGCAGCGTTTCAGGGTTCATCCCAGACACCATATATTTT; CDR3aa: CASSVSGFIPDTIYF
v_gene: TRBV7-9; abundance: NA; j_gene: TRBJ1-5; d_gene: NA; CDR3nt: TGTGCCAGCAGTCATACAGGCTTCAATCAGCCCCAGCATTTT; CDR3aa: CASSHTGFNQPQHF